Listed below are T cell receptor beta chains from one sample, sequenced in a study of identical twins. TCRdb reprocessed the 5' RACE reads with MiXCR, giving one entry per CDR3 protein. Of over 200,000 distinct CDR3 sequences in the sample, 6% to 7% are singletons; the top ten hold about 14%. Separately, the same data were catalogued under a study of T cells expressing NK-cell markers.

Sequenced: CD8+ T cells sorted from blood. These receptors were taken from a woman between 18 and 29 years old in good health. CDR3s include the opening cysteine and the closing phenylalanine or tryptophan. A D gene is named only where the DNA matches it firmly. Clone size appears in some rows only: once, few, many, or a class for an expanded clone.

j_gene: TRBJ2-7; v_gene: TRBV7-8; d_gene: TRBD1; abundance: few; CDR3nt: TGTGCCAGCAGCTTAAGGACAGGGGTAGTCGAGCAGTACTTC; CDR3aa: CASSLRTGVVEQYF
j_gene: TRBJ2-7; v_gene: TRBV7-9; d_gene: TRBD1; abundance: few; CDR3nt: TGTGCCCTTTGGACAGGGGAGAGCTACGAGCAGTACTTC; CDR3aa: CALWTGESYEQYF
j_gene: TRBJ2-7; v_gene: TRBV9; d_gene: NA; abundance: few; CDR3nt: TGTGCCAGCAGCGTAGATTCGGGCAGGGGAGCCTACGAGCAGTACTTC; CDR3aa: CASSVDSGRGAYEQYF
j_gene: TRBJ2-7; v_gene: TRBV9; d_gene: NA; abundance: NA; CDR3nt: TGTGCCAGCAGCGTAGGTCTCGAGCAGTACTTC; CDR3aa: CASSVGLEQYF
j_gene: TRBJ1-2; v_gene: TRBV10-3; d_gene: NA; abundance: few; CDR3nt: TGTGCCATTAAAGGGACACTGACTAACTATGGCTACACCTTC; CDR3aa: CAIKGTLTNYGYTF
j_gene: TRBJ2-3; v_gene: TRBV30; d_gene: NA; abundance: few; CDR3nt: TGTGCCTGGGAGGTGGCAGATACGCAGTATTTT; CDR3aa: CAWEVADTQYF
j_gene: TRBJ2-1; v_gene: TRBV6-5; d_gene: NA; abundance: many; CDR3nt: TGTGCCAGCAGTTACGACGGTTTGCCGTCCTACAATGAGCAGTTCTTC; CDR3aa: CASSYDGLPSYNEQFF
j_gene: TRBJ2-2; v_gene: TRBV7-8; d_gene: NA; abundance: NA; CDR3nt: TGTGCCAGCAGCTTAAGTTTGCTGAACACCGGGGAGCTGTTTTTT; CDR3aa: CASSLSLLNTGELFF
j_gene: TRBJ2-2; v_gene: TRBV12-3/TRBV12-4; d_gene: TRBD2; abundance: few; CDR3nt: TGTGCCAGCACCAAATTGACTAGCGGGAGAGGAACCGGGGAGCTGTTTTTT; CDR3aa: CASTKLTSGRGTGELFF
j_gene: TRBJ2-1; v_gene: TRBV7-3; d_gene: NA; abundance: NA; CDR3nt: TGTGCCAGCAGCCTAACAGGGCTCCCTACGACCAATGAGCAGTTCTTC; CDR3aa: CASSLTGLPTTNEQFF
j_gene: TRBJ2-3; v_gene: TRBV6-2/TRBV6-3; d_gene: NA; abundance: few; CDR3nt: TGTGCCAGCAGTTACTCGTGGGAGCGGGTGGACACAGATACGCAGTATTTT; CDR3aa: CASSYSWERVDTDTQYF
j_gene: TRBJ2-3; v_gene: TRBV20-1; d_gene: NA; abundance: many; CDR3nt: TGCAGTGCTAGAGATCGACCTAGCCCGGCTCCTACAGATACGCAGTATTTT; CDR3aa: CSARDRPSPAPTDTQYF
j_gene: TRBJ2-7; v_gene: TRBV20-1; d_gene: NA; abundance: NA; CDR3nt: TGCAGTGTCCCTACGTCCCTCGAGCAGTACTTC; CDR3aa: CSVPTSLEQYF
j_gene: TRBJ1-2; v_gene: TRBV27; d_gene: NA; abundance: NA; CDR3nt: TGTGCCAGCAGCAAGACAGTGAACTATGGCTACACCTTC; CDR3aa: CASSKTVNYGYTF
j_gene: TRBJ2-7; v_gene: TRBV7-9; d_gene: NA; abundance: many; CDR3nt: TGTGCCAGCAGCCCTCCGACAGGTTTTACAGGGCAGTACTTC; CDR3aa: CASSPPTGFTGQYF
j_gene: TRBJ1-2; v_gene: TRBV25-1; d_gene: NA; abundance: NA; CDR3nt: TGTGCCAGCAGTGAACCCCCCTATGGCTACACCTTC; CDR3aa: CASSEPPYGYTF
j_gene: TRBJ1-2; v_gene: TRBV27; d_gene: NA; abundance: many; CDR3nt: TGTGCCAGCAGTTTATCTGCAGGGAGCTATGGCTACACCTTC; CDR3aa: CASSLSAGSYGYTF
j_gene: TRBJ2-2; v_gene: TRBV6-5; d_gene: TRBD2; abundance: many; CDR3nt: TGTGCCAGCAGTTCGAATGGCGGGAGAATTACCGGGGAGCTGTTTTTT; CDR3aa: CASSSNGGRITGELFF
j_gene: TRBJ2-5; v_gene: TRBV7-9; d_gene: NA; abundance: few; CDR3nt: TGTGCCAGCCAGACGGGGATAGAGACCCAGTACTTC; CDR3aa: CASQTGIETQYF
j_gene: TRBJ2-3; v_gene: TRBV20-1; d_gene: NA; abundance: NA; CDR3nt: TGCAGTGCTAGAGTTGAGCACGCGGGCCCTAGCACAGATACGCAGTATTTT; CDR3aa: CSARVEHAGPSTDTQYF
j_gene: TRBJ2-2; v_gene: TRBV3-1; d_gene: TRBD2; abundance: many; CDR3nt: TGTGCCAGCAGCCTTGGGACTAGAGGCCCCGGGGAGCTGTTTTTT; CDR3aa: CASSLGTRGPGELFF
j_gene: TRBJ2-4; v_gene: TRBV3-1; d_gene: NA; abundance: few; CDR3nt: TGTGCCAGCAGCCATAGCGTGGGGCTAGCCAAAAACATTCAGTACTTC; CDR3aa: CASSHSVGLAKNIQYF
j_gene: TRBJ2-7; v_gene: TRBV2; d_gene: NA; abundance: NA; CDR3nt: TGTGCCAGCAGTGGCCGGGACGGCGGAAAATTC; CDR3aa: CASSGRDGGKF
j_gene: TRBJ2-1; v_gene: TRBV9; d_gene: TRBD2; abundance: NA; CDR3nt: TGTGCCAGCAGGCCTACCGCGGGGGGGGCAGGCGAGCAGTTCTTC; CDR3aa: CASRPTAGGAGEQFF
j_gene: TRBJ1-2; v_gene: TRBV15; d_gene: TRBD1; abundance: many; CDR3nt: TGTGCCACCAGCAGAGATCGGACAGGAGCTAACTATGGCTACACCTTC; CDR3aa: CATSRDRTGANYGYTF
j_gene: TRBJ2-1; v_gene: TRBV6-4; d_gene: NA; abundance: many; CDR3nt: TGTGCCAGCAGTGAACTAGCCCACAATGAGCAGTTCTTC; CDR3aa: CASSELAHNEQFF
j_gene: TRBJ1-2; v_gene: TRBV7-9; d_gene: NA; abundance: NA; CDR3nt: TGTGCCAGCAGCCATAACCACCACACCAGTGATGGCTACACCTTC; CDR3aa: CASSHNHHTSDGYTF
j_gene: TRBJ1-2; v_gene: TRBV20-1; d_gene: NA; abundance: few; CDR3nt: TGCAGTGCCCTAATGATTTACGGCTATGGCTACACCTTC; CDR3aa: CSALMIYGYGYTF
j_gene: TRBJ2-5; v_gene: TRBV7-2; d_gene: TRBD2; abundance: many; CDR3nt: TGTGCCAGCAGCCCGGGACTAAAAGAGACCCAGTACTTC; CDR3aa: CASSPGLKETQYF
j_gene: TRBJ2-7; v_gene: TRBV27; d_gene: TRBD1; abundance: NA; CDR3nt: TGTGCCAGCAGTTTGGACAGGGGCAACGAGCAGTACTTC; CDR3aa: CASSLDRGNEQYF
j_gene: TRBJ2-7; v_gene: TRBV5-1; d_gene: NA; abundance: many; CDR3nt: TGCGCCAGCAGCTTGTCGACTTCCTACGAGCAGTACTTC; CDR3aa: CASSLSTSYEQYF
j_gene: TRBJ2-3; v_gene: TRBV9; d_gene: NA; abundance: many; CDR3nt: TGTGCCAGCAGCGTAGTATCCACAGATACGCAGTATTTT; CDR3aa: CASSVVSTDTQYF
j_gene: TRBJ2-5; v_gene: TRBV9; d_gene: NA; abundance: many; CDR3nt: TGTGCCAGCAGCCCGGGGACCCTAGGGGAGACCCAGTACTTC; CDR3aa: CASSPGTLGETQYF
j_gene: TRBJ2-7; v_gene: TRBV7-8; d_gene: TRBD2; abundance: NA; CDR3nt: TGTGCCAGCAGGCCGACTAGCGGGACTCCCTACGAGCAGTACTTC; CDR3aa: CASRPTSGTPYEQYF
j_gene: TRBJ1-3; v_gene: TRBV12-3/TRBV12-4; d_gene: TRBD1; abundance: NA; CDR3nt: TGTGCCAGCAGTTTACACAGGGGATACACCATATATTTT; CDR3aa: CASSLHRGYTIYF
j_gene: TRBJ2-7; v_gene: TRBV9; d_gene: NA; abundance: NA; CDR3nt: TGTGCCAGCAGCGTAGAAGGCGCGCACGAGCAGTACTTC; CDR3aa: CASSVEGAHEQYF
j_gene: TRBJ1-4; v_gene: TRBV7-9; d_gene: NA; abundance: NA; CDR3nt: TGTGCCAGCAGCTTGGGGAAGACCGCAACTAATGAAAAACTGTTTTTT; CDR3aa: CASSLGKTATNEKLFF
j_gene: TRBJ2-2; v_gene: TRBV27; d_gene: NA; abundance: NA; CDR3nt: TGTGCCAGCAGCCTACAGAGGGACCGGCCGAACACCGGGGAGCTGTTTTTT; CDR3aa: CASSLQRDRPNTGELFF
j_gene: TRBJ1-2; v_gene: TRBV7-9; d_gene: NA; abundance: many; CDR3nt: TGTGCCAGCAGCCCCTCCCCGCGCAGACTCTATGGCTACACCTTC; CDR3aa: CASSPSPRRLYGYTF
j_gene: TRBJ1-2; v_gene: TRBV7-9; d_gene: TRBD1; abundance: few; CDR3nt: TGTGCCAGCAGCTCTCCGACAGGGGTTGGTTTCCGTGGCTACACCTTC; CDR3aa: CASSSPTGVGFRGYTF